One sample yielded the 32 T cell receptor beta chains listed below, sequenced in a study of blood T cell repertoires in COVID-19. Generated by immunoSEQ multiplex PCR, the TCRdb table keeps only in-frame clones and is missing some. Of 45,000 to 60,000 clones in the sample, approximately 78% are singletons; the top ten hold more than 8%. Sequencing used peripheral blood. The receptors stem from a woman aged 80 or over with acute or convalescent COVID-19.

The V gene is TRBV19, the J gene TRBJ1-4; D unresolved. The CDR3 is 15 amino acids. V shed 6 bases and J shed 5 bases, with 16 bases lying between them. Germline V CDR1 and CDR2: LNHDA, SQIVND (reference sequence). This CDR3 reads CASSNPGDSNEKLFF. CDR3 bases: TGTGCCAGTAGCAACCCGGGAGATTCGAATGAAAAACTGTTTTTT.

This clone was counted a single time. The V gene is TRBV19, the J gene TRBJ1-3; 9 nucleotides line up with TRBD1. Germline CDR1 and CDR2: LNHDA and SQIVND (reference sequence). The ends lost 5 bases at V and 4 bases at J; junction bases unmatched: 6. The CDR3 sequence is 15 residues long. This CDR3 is CASSPDRGGGNTIYF. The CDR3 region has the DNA TGTGCCAGTAGTCCGGACAGGGGAGGAGGAAACACCATATATTTT.

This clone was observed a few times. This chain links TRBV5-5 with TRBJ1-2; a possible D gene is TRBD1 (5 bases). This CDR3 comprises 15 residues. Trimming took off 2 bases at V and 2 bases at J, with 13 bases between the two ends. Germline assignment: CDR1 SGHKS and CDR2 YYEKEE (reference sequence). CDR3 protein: CASSLSGGKNYGYTF. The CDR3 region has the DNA TGTGCCAGCAGCTTATCCGGGGGGAAAAACTATGGCTACACCTTC.

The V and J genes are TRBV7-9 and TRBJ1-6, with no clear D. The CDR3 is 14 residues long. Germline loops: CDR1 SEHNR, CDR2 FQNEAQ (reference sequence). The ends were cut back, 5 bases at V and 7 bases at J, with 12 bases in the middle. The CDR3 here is CASSPPTGNSPLHF. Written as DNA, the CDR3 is TGTGCCAGCAGCCCACCGACGGGAAATTCACCCCTCCACTTT.

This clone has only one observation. Here the CDR3 DNA reads TGTGCCAGCAGCCAACTGACAGGGGGCGAGCAGTACTTC. It specifies CASSQLTGGEQYF. The chain carries TRBV3-1 (or the pseudogene TRBV3-2) and TRBJ2-7; 9 nucleotides align to TRBD1. The CDR3 consists of 13 residues. From germline, CDR1 is LGHDT and CDR2 YNNKEL (reference sequence). V lost 2 bases to trimming and J lost 6 bases; unmatched junction nucleotides: 2.

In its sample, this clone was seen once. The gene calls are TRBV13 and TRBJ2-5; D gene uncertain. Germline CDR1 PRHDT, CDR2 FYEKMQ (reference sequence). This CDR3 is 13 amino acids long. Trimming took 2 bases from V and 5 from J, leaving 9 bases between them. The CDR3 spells CASSLSRRETQYF. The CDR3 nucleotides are TGTGCCAGCAGCTTATCTAGGCGGGAGACCCAGTACTTC.

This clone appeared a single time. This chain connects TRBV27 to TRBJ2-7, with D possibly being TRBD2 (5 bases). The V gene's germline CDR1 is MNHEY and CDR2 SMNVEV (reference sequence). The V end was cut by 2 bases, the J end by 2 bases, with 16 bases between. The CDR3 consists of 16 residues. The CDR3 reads CASSLGLAGFAYEQYF. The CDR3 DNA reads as TGTGCCAGCAGTTTAGGACTGGCGGGTTTTGCCTACGAGCAGTACTTC.

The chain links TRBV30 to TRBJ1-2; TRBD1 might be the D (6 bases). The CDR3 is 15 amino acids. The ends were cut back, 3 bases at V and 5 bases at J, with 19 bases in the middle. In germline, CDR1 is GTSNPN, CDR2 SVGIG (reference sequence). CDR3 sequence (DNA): TGTGCCTGGAGGAAACTCGACAGGACGGGGTATGGCTACACCTTC. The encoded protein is CAWRKLDRTGYGYTF.

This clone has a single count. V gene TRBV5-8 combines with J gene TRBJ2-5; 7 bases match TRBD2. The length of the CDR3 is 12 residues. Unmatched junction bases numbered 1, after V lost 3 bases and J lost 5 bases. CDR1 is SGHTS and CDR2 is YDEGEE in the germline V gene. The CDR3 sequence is CASSWGGETQYF. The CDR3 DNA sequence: TGTGCCAGCAGCTGGGGGGGGGAGACCCAGTACTTC.

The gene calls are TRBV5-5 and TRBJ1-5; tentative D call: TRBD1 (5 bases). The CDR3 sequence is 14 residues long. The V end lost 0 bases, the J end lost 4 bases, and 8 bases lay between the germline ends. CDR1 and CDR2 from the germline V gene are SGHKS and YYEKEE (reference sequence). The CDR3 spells CASSLEGWNQPQHF. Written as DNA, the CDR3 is TGTGCCAGCAGCTTGGAGGGGTGGAATCAGCCCCAGCATTTT.

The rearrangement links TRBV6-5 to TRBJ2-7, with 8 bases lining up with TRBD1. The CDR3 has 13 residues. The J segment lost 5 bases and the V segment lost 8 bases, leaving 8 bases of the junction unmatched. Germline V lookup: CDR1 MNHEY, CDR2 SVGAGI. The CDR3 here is CASGHRGVDEQYF. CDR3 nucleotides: TGTGCCAGCGGACACAGGGGGGTGGACGAGCAGTACTTC.

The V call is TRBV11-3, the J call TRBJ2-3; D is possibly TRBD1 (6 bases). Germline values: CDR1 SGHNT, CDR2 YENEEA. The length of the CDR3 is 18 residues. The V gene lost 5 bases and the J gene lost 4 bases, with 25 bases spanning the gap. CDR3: CASSPGASMAVPADTQYF. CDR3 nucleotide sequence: TGTGCCAGCAGCCCAGGGGCGTCGATGGCTGTACCGGCAGATACGCAGTATTTT. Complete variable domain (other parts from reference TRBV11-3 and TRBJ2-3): EAGVVQSPRYKIIEKKQPVAFWCNPISGHNTLYWYLQNLGQGPELLIRYENEEAVDDSQLPKDRFSAERLKGVDSTLKIQPAELGDSAVYLCASSPGASMAVPADTQYFGPGTRLTVL.

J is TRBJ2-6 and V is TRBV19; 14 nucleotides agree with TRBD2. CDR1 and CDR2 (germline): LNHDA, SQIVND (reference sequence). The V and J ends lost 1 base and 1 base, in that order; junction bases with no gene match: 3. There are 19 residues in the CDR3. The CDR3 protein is CASSIVTSGGVSGANVLTF. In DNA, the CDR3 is TGTGCCAGTAGTATAGTGACTAGCGGGGGGGTATCTGGGGCCAACGTCCTGACTTTC.

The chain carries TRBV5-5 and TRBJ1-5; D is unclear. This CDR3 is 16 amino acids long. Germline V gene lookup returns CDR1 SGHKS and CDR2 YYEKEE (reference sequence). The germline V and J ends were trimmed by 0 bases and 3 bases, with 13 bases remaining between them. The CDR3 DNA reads TGTGCCAGCAGCTTGGACAGACCCTCGCCCAATCAGCCCCAGCATTTT. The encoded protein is CASSLDRPSPNQPQHF.

The CDR3 here is CASRPLSGRVAGELFF. The CDR3, as DNA: TGTGCCAGCAGACCCCTTAGCGGGAGAGTTGCCGGGGAGCTGTTTTTT. The J gene is TRBJ2-2, the V gene TRBV27; TRBD2 aligns across 9 bases. CDR1 is MNHEY and CDR2 is SMNVEV in the germline V gene (reference sequence). CDR3 length: 16 amino acids. Trimming at V came to 6 bases and at J to 6 bases, leaving 11 bases not matched to a gene.

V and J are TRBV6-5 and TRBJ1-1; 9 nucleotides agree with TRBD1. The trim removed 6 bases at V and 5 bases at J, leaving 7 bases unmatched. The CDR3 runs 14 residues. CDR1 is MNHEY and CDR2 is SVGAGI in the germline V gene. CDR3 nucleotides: TGTGCCAGCAGGGCACAGGGGGCGAGGACTGAAGCTTTCTTT. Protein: CASRAQGARTEAFF.

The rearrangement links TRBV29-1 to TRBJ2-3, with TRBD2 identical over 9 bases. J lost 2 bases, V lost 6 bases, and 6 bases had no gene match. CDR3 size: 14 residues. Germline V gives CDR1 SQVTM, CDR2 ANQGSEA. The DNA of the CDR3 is TGCAGCGTCATCCTAGCGGGACTCACAGATACGCAGTATTTT. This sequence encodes CSVILAGLTDTQYF.

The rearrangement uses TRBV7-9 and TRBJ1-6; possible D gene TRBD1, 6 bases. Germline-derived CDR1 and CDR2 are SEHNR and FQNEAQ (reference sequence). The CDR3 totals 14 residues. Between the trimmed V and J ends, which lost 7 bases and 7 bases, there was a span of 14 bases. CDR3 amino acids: CASTFEGENSPLHF. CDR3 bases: TGTGCCAGCACGTTCGAGGGGGAGAATTCACCCCTCCACTTT.

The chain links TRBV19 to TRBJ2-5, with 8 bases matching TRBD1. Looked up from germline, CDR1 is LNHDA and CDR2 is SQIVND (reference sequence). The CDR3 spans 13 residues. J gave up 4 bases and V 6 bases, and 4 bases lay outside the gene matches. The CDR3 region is CASSPGQGETQYF. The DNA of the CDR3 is TGTGCCAGTAGCCCTGGACAGGGAGAGACCCAGTACTTC.

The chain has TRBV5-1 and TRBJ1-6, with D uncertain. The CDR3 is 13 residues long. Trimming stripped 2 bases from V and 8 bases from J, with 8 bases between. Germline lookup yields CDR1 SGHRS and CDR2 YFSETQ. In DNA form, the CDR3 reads TGCGCCAGCAGCTTCCAGGAAGATTCACCCCTCCACTTT. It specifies CASSFQEDSPLHF.

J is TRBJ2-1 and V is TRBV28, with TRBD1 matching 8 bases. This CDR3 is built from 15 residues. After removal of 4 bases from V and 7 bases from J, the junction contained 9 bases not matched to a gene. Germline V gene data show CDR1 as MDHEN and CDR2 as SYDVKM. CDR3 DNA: TGTGCCAGCAGTTCGGCAGGGGGCGTTTGGAATGAGCAGTTCTTC. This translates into CASSSAGGVWNEQFF.

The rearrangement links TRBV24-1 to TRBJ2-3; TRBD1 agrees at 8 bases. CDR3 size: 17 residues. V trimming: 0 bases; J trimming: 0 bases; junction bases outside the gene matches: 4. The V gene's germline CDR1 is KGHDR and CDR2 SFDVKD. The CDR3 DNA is TGTGCCACCAGTGATTTGCAACAGGGGGGAAGCACAGATACGCAGTATTTT. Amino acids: CATSDLQQGGSTDTQYF.

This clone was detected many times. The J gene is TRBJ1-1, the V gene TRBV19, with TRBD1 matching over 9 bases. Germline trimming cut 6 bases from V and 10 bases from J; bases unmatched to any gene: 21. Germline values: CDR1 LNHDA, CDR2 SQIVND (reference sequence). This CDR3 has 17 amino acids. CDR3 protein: CASRQDRGEVGYRGAFF. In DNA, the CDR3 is TGTGCCAGTAGGCAGGACAGGGGCGAGGTTGGCTATCGCGGAGCTTTCTTT.

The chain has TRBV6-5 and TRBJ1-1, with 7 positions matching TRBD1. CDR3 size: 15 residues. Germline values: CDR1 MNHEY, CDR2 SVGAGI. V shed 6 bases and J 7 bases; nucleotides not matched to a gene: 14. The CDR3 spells CASSYRGRSLIEAFF. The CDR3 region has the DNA TGTGCCAGCAGCTACAGGGGTAGAAGTCTCATTGAAGCTTTCTTT.

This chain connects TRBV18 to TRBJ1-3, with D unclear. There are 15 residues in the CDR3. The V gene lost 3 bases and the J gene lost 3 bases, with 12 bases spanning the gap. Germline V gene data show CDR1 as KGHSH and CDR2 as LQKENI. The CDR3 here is CASSPWAEGGNTIYF. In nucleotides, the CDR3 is TGTGCCAGCTCACCCTGGGCCGAGGGTGGAAACACCATATATTTT.

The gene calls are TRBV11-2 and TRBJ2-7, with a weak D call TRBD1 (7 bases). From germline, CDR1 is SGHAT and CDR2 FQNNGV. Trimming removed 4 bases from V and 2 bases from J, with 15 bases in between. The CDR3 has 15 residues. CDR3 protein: CASSYGGTDAYEQYF. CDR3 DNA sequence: TGTGCCAGCAGCTATGGGGGGACAGACGCCTACGAGCAGTACTTC. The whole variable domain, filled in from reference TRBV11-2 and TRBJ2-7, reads EAGVAQSPRYKIIEKRQSVAFWCNPISGHATLYWYQQILGQGPKLLIQFQNNGVVDDSQLPKDRFSAERLKGVDSTLKIQPAKLEDSAVYLCASSYGGTDAYEQYFGPGTRLTVT.

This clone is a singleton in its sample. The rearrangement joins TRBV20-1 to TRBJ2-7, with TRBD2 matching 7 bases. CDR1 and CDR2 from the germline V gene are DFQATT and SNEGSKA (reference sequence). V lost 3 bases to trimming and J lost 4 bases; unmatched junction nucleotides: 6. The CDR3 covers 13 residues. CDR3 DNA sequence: TGCAGTGCTAGTCCTAGCGGACCTTACGAGCAGTACTTC. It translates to CSASPSGPYEQYF.

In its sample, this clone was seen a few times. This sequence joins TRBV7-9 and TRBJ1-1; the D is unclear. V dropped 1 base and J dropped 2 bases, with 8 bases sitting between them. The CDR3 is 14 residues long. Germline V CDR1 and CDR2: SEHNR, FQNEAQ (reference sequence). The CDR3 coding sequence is TGTGCCAGCAGCTTAGGTTGGACTAACACTGAAGCTTTCTTT. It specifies CASSLGWTNTEAFF.

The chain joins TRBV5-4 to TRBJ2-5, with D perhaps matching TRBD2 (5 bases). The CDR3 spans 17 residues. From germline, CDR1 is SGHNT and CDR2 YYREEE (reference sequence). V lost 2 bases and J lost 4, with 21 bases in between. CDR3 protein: CASSFPGWGRGGETQYF. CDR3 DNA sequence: TGTGCCAGCAGCTTTCCCGGGTGGGGTCGAGGAGGAGAGACCCAGTACTTC.

CDR3 loop: CASSGTGGGFWRVEAFF. The CDR3 DNA is TGTGCCAGCAGTGGGACAGGGGGCGGTTTTTGGCGAGTTGAAGCTTTCTTT. The chain links TRBV6-1 to TRBJ1-1; 11 nucleotides align to TRBD1. V shed 4 bases and J 7 bases; nucleotides not matched to a gene: 14. CDR1 MNHNS and CDR2 SASEGT come from the germline V gene. The CDR3 length is 17 residues.

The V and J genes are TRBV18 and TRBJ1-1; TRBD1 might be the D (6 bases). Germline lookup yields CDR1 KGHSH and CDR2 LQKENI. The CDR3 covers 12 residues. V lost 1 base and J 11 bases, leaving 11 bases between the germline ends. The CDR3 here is CASSPRTAWAFF. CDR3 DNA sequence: TGTGCCAGCTCACCACGGACAGCCTGGGCTTTCTTT.

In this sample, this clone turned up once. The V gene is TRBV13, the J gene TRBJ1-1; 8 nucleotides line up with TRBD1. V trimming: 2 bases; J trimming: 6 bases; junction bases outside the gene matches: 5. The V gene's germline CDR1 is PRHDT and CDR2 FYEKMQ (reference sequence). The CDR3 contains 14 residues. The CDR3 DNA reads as TGTGCCAGCAGCTTACGGACAGGGTTCGCTGAAGCTTTCTTT. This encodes CASSLRTGFAEAFF.